The 26 T cell receptor beta chains below were found in one sample sequenced in a study of T cells in Graves' hyperthyroidism and ophthalmopathy. The investigators amplified TCR beta CDR3 regions from RNA transcripts. TCR CDR3 underwent first-round RT-PCR with the HTBI primer set. TCRdb fed the multiplex PCR reads into MiXCR, producing one record per CDR3 protein. The sample records approximately 260,000 distinct CDR3 sequences, 15% being singletons. Sequenced sample: blood. The receptors were gathered from a woman aged 45-65 years with Graves' hyperthyroidism that later progressed to Graves' ophthalmopathy.

This clonotype was seen ten or more times. The chain combines TRBV12-3 or TRBV12-4 with TRBJ1-1, with D perhaps TRBD1 (5 bases). The CDR3 has 14 amino acids. V was trimmed by 7 bases and J by 5 bases, leaving 17 bases between them. CDR3 DNA sequence: TGTGCCAGCACCCTCTTATATGGGGGGACTGAAGCTTTCTTT. This translates into CASTLLYGGTEAFF.

This clonotype was counted only a few times. A junction end diverges from the germline sequence, so it may reflect a read error. The chain couples TRBV7-7 to TRBJ2-2, with D maybe TRBD2 (5 bases). The germline V gene encodes CDR1 SSHAT and CDR2 FNYEAQ (reference sequence). The CDR3 consists of 16 residues. In DNA form, the CDR3 reads TGTGCTAGCAGCGTGGCGGGTCGAGCTTTCGCCGGGGAGCTGTTTTTT. This encodes CASSVAGRAFAGELFF.

This sequence joins TRBV9 and TRBJ2-5; 9 positions match TRBD2. The V gene end was trimmed by 3 bases and the J gene end by 5 bases; junction bases not matched to a gene: 8. The CDR3 spans 15 residues. The germline CDR1 and CDR2 sequences are SGDLS and YYNGEE. For the CDR3, the DNA is TGTGCCAGCAGCGAAACCGGGACTAGCTGGGAGACCCAGTACTTC. Encoded protein: CASSETGTSWETQYF.

At least ten counts were recorded for this clonotype. V gene TRBV20-1 combines with J gene TRBJ2-3; D call uncertain. The V gene's germline CDR1 is DFQATT and CDR2 SNEGSKA (reference sequence). This CDR3 contains 13 residues. V gave up 6 bases and J gave up 6 bases, with 16 bases separating them. Written as DNA, the CDR3 is TGCAGTGCCCCTGCTAGGGCAAGGGATACGCAGTATTTT. This translates into CSAPARARDTQYF.

This clonotype appeared many times. The chain links TRBV27 to TRBJ1-5, with D perhaps TRBD1 (6 bases). The V gene's germline CDR1 is MNHEY and CDR2 SMNVEV (reference sequence). This CDR3 is built from 16 residues. Trimming stripped 5 bases from V and 2 bases from J, with 16 bases between. The CDR3 is CASSLHRQVGNQPQHF. In DNA, the CDR3 is TGTGCCAGCAGTCTCCACCGACAGGTCGGCAATCAGCCCCAGCATTTT.

This clonotype was seen many times. This chain joins TRBV27 and TRBJ2-7; TRBD2 matches 13 bases. The CDR3 length is 16 residues. Germline V CDR1 and CDR2: MNHEY, SMNVEV (reference sequence). V gave up 4 bases and J gave up 0 bases; unmatched junction bases: 3. Here the CDR3 DNA reads TGTGCCAGCAGTTCGTGGACTAGCGGGAGCTCCTACGAGCAGTACTTC. It specifies CASSSWTSGSSYEQYF.

In this sample, this clonotype turned up many times. The chain links TRBV28 to TRBJ2-1, with 13 bases aligning to TRBD2. Germline CDR1 MDHEN, CDR2 SYDVKM. After removal of 7 bases from V and 8 bases from J, the junction contained 11 bases not matched to a gene. This CDR3 is built from 16 residues. CDR3 amino acids: CASTPRLAGGRHEQFF. In nucleotides, the CDR3 is TGTGCCAGCACCCCCAGACTAGCGGGAGGACGCCATGAGCAGTTCTTC.

This chain joins TRBV20-1 and TRBJ2-1; 12 bases match TRBD1. Germline values: CDR1 DFQATT, CDR2 SNEGSKA (reference sequence). The V and J ends lost 6 bases and 9 bases, in that order; junction bases with no gene match: 12. This CDR3 region has 15 residues. In nucleotides, the CDR3 is TGCAGTGCGGCCGGGACAGGGGGCTATCGGGGTGAGCAGTTCTTC. Its translation: CSAAGTGGYRGEQFF.

The chain recombines TRBV6-2 or TRBV6-3 with TRBJ2-2; TRBD1 agrees at 7 bases. Germline CDR1 MNHEY, CDR2 SVGEGT. V lost 10 bases and J lost 9; bases outside the gene matches: 11. CDR3 length: 13 amino acids. CDR3 nucleotide sequence: TGTGCCACCTCAAACAGGGGTATCAGGGAGCTGTTTTTT. This encodes CATSNRGIRELFF.

This clonotype was observed a few times. The gene calls are TRBV20-1 and TRBJ1-4; tentatively, D is TRBD1 (5 bases). Germline assignment: CDR1 DFQATT and CDR2 SNEGSKA (reference sequence). The CDR3 contains 15 residues. Trimming removed 2 bases at V and 8 bases at J, with 18 bases between. Written as DNA, the CDR3 is TGCAGTGCTAGATCCCCAGGGAGGAATTCGGAAAAACTGTTTTTT. This sequence encodes CSARSPGRNSEKLFF.

This clonotype appeared many times. CDR3 DNA sequence: TGCAGTGCTAGAGTTCAGGGTAGCGGGAGTGGCGCCGGGGAGCTGTTTTTT. This encodes CSARVQGSGSGAGELFF. V usage is TRBV20-1 and J usage is TRBJ2-2; 9 bases fit TRBD2. The CDR3 runs to 17 residues. Germline CDR1 DFQATT, CDR2 SNEGSKA (reference sequence). The V and J ends lost 1 base and 6 bases, in that order; junction bases with no gene match: 12.

On this clonotype itself: Given a much more abundant clone one base away, this may be a read error. The chain joins TRBV29-1 to TRBJ1-2, with 8 nucleotides matching TRBD1. The CDR3 loop spans 15 amino acids. Germline V lookup: CDR1 SQVTM, CDR2 ANQGSEA. CDR3 nucleotide sequence: TGCAGCGCTCTTATCCCTTTGGACAGGGACGGTGGCTACGCCTTC. It translates to CSALIPLDRDGGYAF.

This clonotype has at least ten counts. The V and J genes are TRBV7-2 and TRBJ2-7; perhaps D is TRBD1 or TRBD2 (5 bases each). V was pared by 6 bases and J by 5 bases, with 26 bases between. The germline gives CDR1 SGHTA, CDR2 FQGNSA. The CDR3 has 17 amino acids. The CDR3 sequence is CASRRSATGGGFDEQYF. The CDR3 DNA follows: TGTGCCAGCAGACGGTCCGCTACAGGTGGGGGTTTCGACGAGCAGTACTTC.

This clonotype was picked up many times. This chain links TRBV27 with TRBJ2-7; D may be TRBD2 (6 bases). Trimming stripped 5 bases from V and 5 bases from J, with 22 bases between. The germline CDR1 and CDR2 sequences are MNHEY and SMNVEV (reference sequence). The CDR3 covers 16 residues. The CDR3 DNA is TGTGCCAGCAGTCCCCCCTGGTGGCGGGATCCCGACGAGCAGTACTTC. Its translation is CASSPPWWRDPDEQYF.

In its sample, this clonotype was seen a few times. The DNA of the CDR3 is TGTGCCAGTAGTATAGCGGGGCTAGCGGGAGCCGAGCAGTACTTC. Its protein product is CASSIAGLAGAEQYF. The chain recombines TRBV19 with TRBJ2-7; 10 bases align to TRBD2. V trimming: 1 base; J trimming: 6 bases; junction bases outside the gene matches: 6. The CDR3 covers 15 residues. Germline V lookup: CDR1 LNHDA, CDR2 SQIVND (reference sequence).

At least ten counts were recorded for this clonotype. This sequence joins TRBV3-1 and TRBJ2-7; D uncertain. CDR1 LGHDT and CDR2 YNNKEL come from the germline V gene (reference sequence). The V end lost 3 bases, the J end lost 7 bases, and 10 bases lay between the germline ends. This CDR3 has 12 residues. The CDR3 reads CASSHDRSEQYF. The CDR3 DNA reads as TGTGCCAGCAGCCATGACCGATCTGAGCAGTACTTC.

The chain recombines TRBV20-1 with TRBJ2-1; perhaps TRBD2 as D (8 bases). CDR3 length equals 18 residues. CDR1 is DFQATT, CDR2 SNEGSKA, per germline (reference sequence). Trimming pared 0 bases from V and 0 bases from J, leaving 18 bases between. The chain's CDR3 is CSARDLVAGQSSYNEQFF. The CDR3 nucleotides are TGCAGTGCTAGAGATCTGGTAGCGGGACAGAGCTCCTACAATGAGCAGTTCTTC.

This clonotype was observed many times. V gene TRBV2 combines with J gene TRBJ1-1; D unclear. The CDR3 is made up of 13 amino acids. V was cut by 6 bases and J by 4 bases, with 12 bases left in between. From germline, CDR1 is SNHLY and CDR2 FYNNEI. DNA for the CDR3: TGTGCCAGCAGCGCTCTTATGGGCACTGAAGCTTTCTTT. It is translated as CASSALMGTEAFF. The whole variable domain, remainder taken from reference TRBV2 and TRBJ1-1, is EPEVTQTPSHQVTQMGQEVILRCVPISNHLYFYWYRQILGQKVEFLVSFYNNEISEKSEIFDDQFSVERPDGSNFTLKIRSTKLEDSAMYFCASSALMGTEAFFGQGTRLTVV.

This clonotype was observed many times. The rearrangement links TRBV11-2 to TRBJ2-2; 7 bases are a match to TRBD2. The CDR3 runs to 15 residues. CDR1 and CDR2 from the germline V gene are SGHAT and FQNNGV. The V gene end was trimmed by 5 bases and the J gene end by 6 bases; junction bases not matched to a gene: 9. Written as DNA, the CDR3 is TGTGCCAGCAGCGGAGCCGGGACTACCGCCGGGGAGCTGTTTTTT. Its protein is CASSGAGTTAGELFF.

This clonotype appeared a few times. The genes are TRBV7-3 and TRBJ2-1, with 8 bases identical to TRBD2. V gave up 4 bases and J gave up 7 bases; unmatched junction bases: 9. CDR3 length: 15 amino acids. Looked up from germline, CDR1 is SGHTA and CDR2 is FQGTGA. In DNA, the CDR3 is TGTGCCAGCAGCTCGACTAGCGAAAGGTTAAATGAGCAGTTCTTC. Translation gives CASSSTSERLNEQFF.

At least ten counts were recorded for this clonotype. The chain is built from TRBV5-1 and TRBJ2-5; 9 bases align to TRBD1. This CDR3 is built from 18 residues. J was trimmed by 2 bases and V by 4 bases; bases with no gene match: 15. CDR1 and CDR2 from the germline V gene are SGHRS and YFSETQ. Here the CDR3 DNA reads TGCGCCAGCAGCCTAGCACTTCTCGGGACAGGGTCTCAAGAGACCCAGTACTTC. Translating it yields CASSLALLGTGSQETQYF.

In regard to this clonotype: A much larger clone lies a single base off, so this may be a read error. The chain carries TRBV10-3 and TRBJ2-7; the match to TRBD2 covers 7 bases. The CDR3 length is 14 residues. The junction had 5 bases not matched to a gene; V was cut back by 3 bases and J by 3 bases. Per germline, CDR1 ENHRY and CDR2 SYGVKD. The CDR3 reads CAISDGTIYYEQYF. CDR3 nucleotides: TGTGCCATCAGTGATGGGACTATATACTACGAGCAGTACTTC.

Notes on this clonotype: Just one base apart from a much larger clone, this may be a read error. The J gene is TRBJ1-4, the V gene TRBV20-1, with D possibly TRBD1 on 5 matching bases. The CDR3 spans 14 residues. Germline V gene data show CDR1 as DFQATT and CDR2 as SNEGSKA (reference sequence). This chain's CDR3 is CSAGDRTSNEKLFF. In nucleotides, the CDR3 is TGCAGTGCTGGAGATCGGACATCGAATGAAAAACTGTTTTTT.

This clonotype was counted at least ten times. V and J are TRBV2 and TRBJ1-1, with 8 bases identical to TRBD1. CDR3 size: 15 residues. V dropped 5 bases and J dropped 1; count of bases not matched to a gene: 6. In germline, CDR1 is SNHLY, CDR2 FYNNEI. Written as DNA, the CDR3 is TGTGCCAGCAGTCCTCAGGGGGCGCGGAACACTGAAGCTTTCTTT. Its protein is CASSPQGARNTEAFF.

The table lists this clonotype with many counts. The rearrangement uses TRBV28 and TRBJ2-2, with unresolved D. Trimming cost V 3 bases and J 1 base, with 6 bases left between them. CDR1 is MDHEN and CDR2 is SYDVKM in the germline V gene. The CDR3 spans 14 residues. For the CDR3, the DNA is TGTGCCAGCAGTTTTTCAGGGAACACCGGGGAGCTGTTTTTT. This codes for CASSFSGNTGELFF.

This clonotype was counted ten times or more. The chain joins TRBV7-8 to TRBJ2-7; a weak D match, TRBD1 (6 bases). The CDR3 is 15 amino acids. The V end lost 5 bases, the J end lost 2 bases, and 16 bases lay between the germline ends. Germline CDR1 reads SGHVS; CDR2 reads FQNEAQ. This chain's CDR3 is CASSPKRTVTYEQYF. CDR3 DNA: TGTGCCAGCAGCCCAAAGCGGACAGTTACCTACGAGCAGTACTTC.